This TCR beta chain was captured in a study of T cell responses to AZD1222 COVID-19 vaccine. Study results and caveats: White British people made up most donors, females outnumbered males, and clonal diversity was possibly underestimated.

In its sample, this clone was seen once. Its matching antigen is unknown. The CDR3 runs 15 residues. The germline V gene encodes CDR1 LNHDA and CDR2 SQIVND (reference sequence). V gave up 3 bases and J gave up 5 bases; unmatched junction bases: 7. The method was immunoSEQ multiplex PCR; TCRdb's version includes in-frame clones alone and lacks a portion of them. The sample includes about 120,000 clones, roughly nine tenths of them seen just once. The TCR sequence derives from an adult in good health. This sequence joins TRBV19 and TRBJ2-5; 9 bases are shared with TRBD1. The input for sequencing was peripheral blood, taken on day 0 of AZD1222 vaccination. CDR3 coding DNA: TGTGCCAGTAGTATTGGGGACAGGGCTTGGGAGACCCAGTACTTC. Encoded protein: CASSIGDRAWETQYF.